What follows describes a single TCR beta chain. This clonotype was counted ten times or more. Its antigen specificity is not known. Nothing much larger sits one base from this clone, and base qualities are not available. The data are from a study of T cells after yellow fever vaccination (dated by TCRdb to between 2018 and 2020). About the study as a whole: The SMART-Seq v4 Ultra Low Input RNA kit was used to prepare libraries from fractions with low cell numbers. To follow T-cell clones before and after primary and booster YFV17D yellow fever vaccination, bulk TCR alpha and beta repertoires were sequenced over time. The cohort comprised two healthy male donors, one aged 18 to 30 and one aged 30 to 40 years. Blood was drawn at multiple timepoints before and after primary and secondary immunization, with bulk PBMC replicates and cell subsets isolated. The study at large found these results: A small share of clonotypes was detected in both CD4 and CD8 compartments, with the overlap likely arising from convergent recombination. Computational filtering was needed because FACS-sorted repertoires could contain abundant contaminating clonotypes from the bulk population. Most clones expanded after primary vaccination were re-detected after the booster (around 96% of CD4 and about 88% of CD8), suggesting broad memory maintenance. The study included only two donors, which limits how far the findings can be generalized. Compared with the primary T-cell response, the secondary T-cell response was weaker but faster, peaking on day 5 rather than day 15.

Instrument used: Illumina NovaSeq 6000. TCR cDNA was synthesized by 5'RACE template switching, which introduced a universal primer site and unique molecular identifiers. Priming of cDNA synthesis was performed from both the TCR alpha and TCR beta constant segments. Library amplification used two PCR steps, and the second PCR step added sample barcodes and sequencing adapters. Sequencing of the libraries was done on either Illumina HiSeq 2500 (2x100 bp) or NovaSeq (2x150 bp). As for the authors' bioinformatics: Reads were demultiplexed and collapsed into UMI consensus sequences with MIGEC, and V(D)J alignment was performed with MiXCR. Clonotypes responding to the vaccine were identified with edgeR on replicate PBMC samples, with the criteria of FDR below 0.01 and a log2 fold change above 5 up to day 15. Each bulk clonotype received a CD4 or CD8 identity based on whether the sequenced CD4 or CD8 repertoire contained that clonotype at higher abundance. TCRdb redid the processing of the public reads, applying fastp at Q25 and MiXCR, and retained in-frame beta chains. Each CDR3 protein gets just one entry, which takes the most common genes and DNA from the rows behind it. For this entry, the V and J calls and clone size follow TCRdb and not the study's own pipeline. The sample yields 250,000 to 400,000 distinct CDR3 sequences; around 4.3% were counted once. Roughly 21% of the sample is held by the ten biggest clonotypes.

The treatment or condition label of this sample denotes: live attenuated yellow fever vaccine strain. At each blood-draw timepoint, two biological replicates of bulk PBMCs were collected. A standard Ficoll-Paque protocol was used to isolate PBMCs from peripheral blood. TriZol was used to extract RNA from bulk PBMCs, from CD4 and CD8 fractions, and from dextramer-positive and dextramer-negative fractions. The cysteine opens and the phenylalanine closes a CDR3 of 16 amino acids. The CDR3 DNA has 48 bases and is translated from base 1. Trimming leaves V shorter by 0 bases and J shorter by 2 bases, with the junction holding 4 bases beyond the gene matches. The germline V gene sets CDR1 to MGHRA and CDR2 to YSYEKL.

Sample: PBMCs, taken 15 days after the yellow fever booster vaccination. This receptor was taken from a man aged 18 to 30 who received the YFV17D yellow fever vaccine. This receptor chain uses TRBV4-1 and TRBJ2-3; 8 junctional bases match TRBD2. Here is the DNA: TGCGCCAGCAGCCAAGACGAGCGGGGGTACACAGATACGCAGTATTTT. This is translated as CASSQDERGYTDTQYF.